These T cell receptor beta chains were read from a single sample in a study of blood T cell repertoires in COVID-19. Using immunoSEQ multiplex PCR, the repertoire was profiled, and TCRdb retains in-frame clones only, with some absent. The profile covers approximately 50,000 clones, with 75% to 90% appearing a single time and roughly 15% taken by the ten largest. The sequenced sample consisted of peripheral blood. These receptors were collected from a human donor in a cohort sampled during active COVID-19. The CDR3 runs from the conserved cysteine through the conserved F or W. The D gene is left open where the match is weak. The size field is filled for only some rows; it gives once, few, many or a size class.

>few|TRBD1|TRBV5-1|TRBJ1-2
CASRTGTGGYGYTF
TGCGCCAGCAGGACTGGGACAGGAGGCTATGGCTACACCTTC
>few|-|TRBV28|TRBJ1-2
CASSPGGEYGYTF
TGTGCCAGCAGTCCCGGGGGGGAATATGGCTACACCTTC
>-|-|TRBV13|TRBJ2-7
CASSLQGWEQYF
TGTGCCAGCAGCTTACAGGGTTGGGAGCAGTACTTC
>-|TRBD1|TRBV5-5|TRBJ1-2
CASSRGQGNYGYTF
TGTGCCAGCAGCCGCGGACAGGGGAACTATGGCTACACCTTC
>once|TRBD2|TRBV7-2|TRBJ2-3
CASRRTSGGADTQYF
TGTGCCAGCAGAAGAACTAGCGGGGGTGCAGATACGCAGTATTTT
>-|TRBD1|TRBV4-2|TRBJ2-2
CASSQESGTEKFF
TGTGCCAGCAGCCAAGAGTCCGGGACAGAAAAGTTTTTT
>once|-|TRBV3-1/TRBV3-2|TRBJ1-3
CASSQGASAGNTIYF
TGTGCCAGCAGCCAAGGTGCCAGTGCTGGAAACACCATATATTTT
>-|-|TRBV9|TRBJ1-2
CASSVVQEGYTF
TGTGCCAGCAGCGTAGTTCAGGAAGGCTACACCTTC
>-|TRBD2|TRBV24-1|TRBJ2-3
CATNGAGDTDTQYF
TGTGCCACCAACGGAGCGGGGGACACAGATACGCAGTATTTT
>-|TRBD1|TRBV7-8|TRBJ2-6
CASSPDRGRTGANVLTF
TGTGCCAGCAGCCCGGACAGGGGGCGAACTGGGGCCAACGTCCTGACTTTC
>once|TRBD1|TRBV2|TRBJ2-1
CASLDRTNEQFF
TGTGCCAGTCTGGACAGGACTAATGAGCAGTTCTTC
>-|TRBD2|TRBV5-1|TRBJ2-1
CASSLNRLAGYTRDEQFF
TGCGCCAGCAGCTTGAATCGGCTAGCGGGATATACCCGCGATGAGCAGTTCTTC
>-|-|TRBV5-1|TRBJ1-6
CASSRTTEYNSPLHF
TGCGCCAGCAGCCGAACGACAGAGTATAATTCACCCCTCCACTTT
>once|TRBD2|TRBV11-1|TRBJ2-2
CASSLWGGNTGELFF
TGTGCCAGCAGCTTATGGGGGGGGAACACCGGGGAGCTGTTTTTT
>few|TRBD1|TRBV5-1|TRBJ1-1
CASSLGTGGTEAFF
TGCGCCAGCAGCTTGGGGACAGGGGGCACTGAAGCTTTCTTT
>-|TRBD2|TRBV28|TRBJ2-5
CASSPSRGGQETQYF
TGTGCCAGCAGTCCATCCCGGGGGGGTCAAGAGACCCAGTACTTC
>-|TRBD1|TRBV12-3/TRBV12-4|TRBJ1-2
CASSKDRSGYTF
TGTGCCAGCAGTAAGGACAGGTCTGGCTACACCTTC
>-|TRBD2|TRBV2|TRBJ2-3
CASMWGLAGNEDTQYF
TGTGCCAGCATGTGGGGACTAGCGGGAAATGAAGATACGCAGTATTTT
>-|TRBD2|TRBV27|TRBJ2-1
CASSPAAYLLAGGNYNEQFF
TGTGCCAGCAGTCCCGCCGCCTATTTACTAGCGGGGGGGAATTACAATGAGCAGTTCTTC
>-|TRBD2|TRBV7-2|TRBJ2-3
CASSLFLAGGGTDTQYF
TGTGCCAGCAGCCTTTTCCTAGCGGGGGGAGGGACAGATACGCAGTATTTT
>-|-|TRBV6-1|TRBJ1-2
CASREQFDGYTF
TGTGCCAGCAGGGAACAGTTCGATGGCTACACCTTC
>-|TRBD1|TRBV5-1|TRBJ2-6
CASGQVLSGANVLTF
TGCGCCAGCGGACAGGTTCTCTCTGGGGCCAACGTCCTGACTTTC
>-|TRBD1|TRBV2|TRBJ1-2
CASSEKGASYGYTF
TGTGCCAGCAGTGAAAAGGGGGCCAGCTATGGCTACACCTTC
>-|TRBD1|TRBV7-2|TRBJ2-2
CASSKRQGDGELFF
TGTGCCAGCAGCAAAAGACAGGGTGACGGGGAGCTGTTTTTT
>-|TRBD2|TRBV29-1|TRBJ2-1
CSVQGLAGNEQFF
TGCAGCGTCCAAGGGCTAGCGGGAAATGAGCAGTTCTTC
>-|-|TRBV6-5|TRBJ2-5
CAGRGNSQETQYF
TGTGCCGGAAGGGGGAACAGCCAAGAGACCCAGTACTTC
>-|-|TRBV15|TRBJ1-3
CATSRGTGTGNTIYF
TGTGCCACCAGCAGAGGCACAGGGACGGGAAACACCATATATTTT
>-|-|TRBV4-2|TRBJ2-3
CASSQVLRADTQYF
TGTGCCAGCAGCCAAGTTCTCAGGGCAGATACGCAGTATTTT
>-|-|TRBV2|TRBJ2-7
CASSADTYYEQYF
TGTGCCAGCAGTGCAGACACCTACTACGAGCAGTACTTC
>-|-|TRBV30|TRBJ1-5
CAWSAPPPGSHNQPQHF
TGTGCCTGGAGTGCGCCCCCCCCAGGCAGCCACAATCAGCCCCAGCATTTT
>once|TRBD2|TRBV5-4|TRBJ2-3
CASSPPTSGRARTDTQYF
TGTGCCAGCAGCCCCCCGACTAGCGGGAGGGCGAGGACAGATACGCAGTATTTT
>-|TRBD1|TRBV27|TRBJ1-5
CASSFRGDQPQHF
TGTGCCAGCAGTTTCAGGGGGGATCAGCCCCAGCATTTT
>few|TRBD1|TRBV19|TRBJ1-5
CASGDSGLAQHF
TGTGCCAGTGGGGACAGTGGATTAGCCCAGCATTTT
>once|-|TRBV28|TRBJ1-2
CASSLTQGGHGYTF
TGTGCCAGCAGTTTAACCCAGGGAGGGCATGGCTACACCTTC
>few|TRBD1|TRBV5-1|TRBJ2-7
CASSPTGVVEQYF
TGCGCCAGCAGCCCAACAGGGGTTGTAGAGCAGTACTTC
>-|TRBD2|TRBV6-5|TRBJ2-1
CASRTSGSSYNEQFF
TGTGCCAGCAGGACTAGCGGGTCCTCCTACAATGAGCAGTTCTTC
>-|-|TRBV6-5|TRBJ1-2
CASSSETTNYGYTF
TGTGCCAGCAGTTCTGAGACAACTAACTATGGCTACACCTTC
>-|-|TRBV10-1|TRBJ1-1
CASQDSKNTEAFF
TGCGCCAGCCAGGACTCTAAGAACACTGAAGCTTTCTTT
>few|-|TRBV7-9|TRBJ1-6
CASSLGIGNSPLHF
TGTGCCAGCAGCTTAGGAATCGGGAATTCACCCCTCCACTTT
>-|-|TRBV5-1|TRBJ1-2
CASSLDRNYGYTF
TGCGCCAGCAGCTTGGACAGAAACTATGGCTACACCTTC
>-|TRBD1|TRBV6-5|TRBJ1-1
CASSPGGFTEAFF
TGTGCCAGCAGCCCAGGGGGCTTTACTGAAGCTTTCTTT
>-|TRBD2|TRBV2|TRBJ2-5
CASNSGGQETQYF
TGTGCCAGCAATAGCGGGGGCCAAGAGACCCAGTACTTC
>-|-|TRBV2|TRBJ2-7
CASRTTYEQYF
TGTGCCAGCAGGACTACCTACGAGCAGTACTTC
>-|-|TRBV28|TRBJ2-5
CASSSGQLQETQYF
TGTGCCAGCAGTTCAGGACAGCTACAAGAGACCCAGTACTTC
>few|-|TRBV7-9|TRBJ1-2
CASSFGGSGLRTGYTF
TGTGCCAGCAGCTTTGGTGGGTCAGGACTTCGTACGGGCTACACCTTC